This T cell receptor beta chain comes out of a study of identical twins. Study-wide results and limits: While abundant cord blood beta clonotypes carried fewer insertions, memory repertoires showed no such pattern.

The germline gives CDR1 SGHTA, CDR2 FQGNSA. Trimming left V 0 bases short and J 0 bases short, with 8 bases between. The CDR3 runs 15 residues. A single record per CDR3 protein comes from TCRdb applying MiXCR to the 5' RACE reads. The sample has fewer than 900,000 distinct CDR3 sequences; 21% are singletons. In the case of this clonotype: Its antigen is unidentified.

These data also featured in a second study, about T cells expressing NK-cell markers. That study reports: The use of an anti-gamma-delta TCR antibody, which was added in several experiments, restricted sorting to T cells expressing alpha-beta TCR.

The TCR comes from a woman aged 18-29 years in good health. This chain uses TRBV7-2 with TRBJ1-1; D unresolved. Sample: PBMCs. As DNA, the CDR3 is TGTGCCAGCAGCTTAGCCGGTTCCCTGAACACTGAAGCTTTCTTT. Protein sequence: CASSLAGSLNTEAFF.